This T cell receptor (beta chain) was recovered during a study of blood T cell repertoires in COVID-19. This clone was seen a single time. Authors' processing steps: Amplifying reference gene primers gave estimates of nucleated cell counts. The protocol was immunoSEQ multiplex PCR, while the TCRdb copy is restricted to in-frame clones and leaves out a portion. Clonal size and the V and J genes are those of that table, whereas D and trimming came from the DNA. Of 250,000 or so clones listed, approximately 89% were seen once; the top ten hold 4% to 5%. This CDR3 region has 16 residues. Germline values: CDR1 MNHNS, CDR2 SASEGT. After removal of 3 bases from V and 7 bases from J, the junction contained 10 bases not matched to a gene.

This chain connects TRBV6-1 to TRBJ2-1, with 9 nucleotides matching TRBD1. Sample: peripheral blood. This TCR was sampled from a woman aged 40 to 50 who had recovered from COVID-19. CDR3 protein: CASSDRWRQGDNEQFF. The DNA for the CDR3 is TGTGCCAGCAGTGACCGGTGGCGACAGGGGGATAATGAGCAGTTCTTC.